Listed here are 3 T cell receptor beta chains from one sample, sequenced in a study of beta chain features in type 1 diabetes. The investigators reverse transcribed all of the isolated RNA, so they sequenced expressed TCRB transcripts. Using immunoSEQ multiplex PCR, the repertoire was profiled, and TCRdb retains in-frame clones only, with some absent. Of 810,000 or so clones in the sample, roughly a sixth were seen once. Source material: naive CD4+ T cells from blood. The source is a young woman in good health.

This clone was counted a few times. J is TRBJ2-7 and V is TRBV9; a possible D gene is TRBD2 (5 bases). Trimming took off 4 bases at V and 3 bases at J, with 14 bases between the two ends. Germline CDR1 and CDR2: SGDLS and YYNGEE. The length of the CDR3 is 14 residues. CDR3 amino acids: CASSPHPGNYEQYF. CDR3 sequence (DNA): TGTGCCAGCAGCCCCCACCCGGGGAACTACGAGCAGTACTTC. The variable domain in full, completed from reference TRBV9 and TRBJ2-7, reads DSGVTQTPKHLITATGQRVTLRCSPRSGDLSVYWYQQSLDQGLQFLIQYYNGEERAKGNILERFSAQQFPDLHSELNLSSLELGDSALYFCASSPHPGNYEQYFGPGTRLTVT.

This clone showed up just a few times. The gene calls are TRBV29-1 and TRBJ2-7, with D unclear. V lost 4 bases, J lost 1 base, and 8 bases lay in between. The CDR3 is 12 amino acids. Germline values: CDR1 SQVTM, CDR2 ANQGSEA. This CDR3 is CSVGARSYEQYF. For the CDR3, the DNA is TGCAGCGTTGGAGCGCGATCCTACGAGCAGTACTTC.

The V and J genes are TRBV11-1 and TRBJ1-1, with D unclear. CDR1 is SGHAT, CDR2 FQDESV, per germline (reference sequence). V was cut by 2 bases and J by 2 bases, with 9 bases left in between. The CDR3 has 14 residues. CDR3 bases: TGTGCCAGCAGCTTATTTGGGGAAAACACTGAAGCTTTCTTT. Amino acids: CASSLFGENTEAFF. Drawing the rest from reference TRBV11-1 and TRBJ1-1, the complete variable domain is EAEVAQSPRYKITEKSQAVAFWCDPISGHATLYWYRQILGQGPELLVQFQDESVVDDSQLPKDRFSAERLKGVDSTLKIQPAELGDSAMYLCASSLFGENTEAFFGQGTRLTVV.